The rows below give T cell receptor beta chains drawn from one sample of a study of CD4 and CD8 cells across lung adenocarcinoma regions. TCRdb re-called the PCR reads through MiXCR, storing one row per CDR3 protein. Seen here are tens of thousands of distinct CDR3 sequences, roughly half observed once, and the top ten hold around a quarter. Sample: CD8+ T cells from the center of a lung tumor. These receptors all stem from a female donor with lung adenocarcinoma. The CD4 and CD8 labels of this study may be unreliable. The CDR3 runs from the conserved cysteine through the conserved F or W. A D gene is named only where the DNA matches it firmly. A row's size may be missing; if present it is once, few, many or a size class.

clone_size: once
d_call: TRBD2
j_call: TRBJ2-1
v_call: TRBV11-2
cdr3_aa: CASSLSGRVGNEQFF
cdr3_nt: TGTGCCAGCAGCTTAAGCGGGAGGGTAGGCAATGAGCAGTTCTTC

clone_size: .
d_call: .
j_call: TRBJ2-1
v_call: TRBV23-1
cdr3_aa: CASSQSRVALGEQFF
cdr3_nt: TGCGCCAGCAGTCAATCGAGGGTAGCGTTGGGTGAGCAGTTCTTC

clone_size: many
d_call: TRBD1
j_call: TRBJ1-6
v_call: TRBV6-1
cdr3_aa: CASSLSDRGGRSPLHF
cdr3_nt: TGTGCCAGCAGTCTGTCTGACAGGGGAGGTCGATCACCCCTCCACTTT

clone_size: .
d_call: .
j_call: TRBJ2-4
v_call: TRBV27
cdr3_aa: CASRGCDENIQYF
cdr3_nt: TGTGCCAGCAGGGGGTGTGACGAAAACATTCAGTACTTC

clone_size: .
d_call: .
j_call: TRBJ1-2
v_call: TRBV7-8
cdr3_aa: CASSFRRDGGGGYTF
cdr3_nt: TGTGCCAGCAGCTTCCGCCGGGACGGAGGTGGGGGCTACACCTTC

clone_size: .
d_call: .
j_call: TRBJ2-5
v_call: TRBV7-3
cdr3_aa: CASSLGHLETQYF
cdr3_nt: TGTGCCAGCAGCTTAGGACACCTAGAGACGCAGTACTTC

clone_size: few
d_call: TRBD2
j_call: TRBJ2-1
v_call: TRBV6-1
cdr3_aa: CASSDPALAGEAGEQFF
cdr3_nt: TGTGCCAGCAGTGACCCTGCTCTAGCGGGGGAAGCAGGTGAGCAGTTCTTC

clone_size: few
d_call: TRBD2
j_call: TRBJ2-1
v_call: TRBV5-1
cdr3_aa: CASSRGGTYNEQFF
cdr3_nt: TGCGCCAGTAGCCGGGGGGGTACCTACAATGAGCAGTTCTTC

clone_size: few
d_call: .
j_call: TRBJ1-4
v_call: TRBV6-5
cdr3_aa: CASRTQATNEKLFF
cdr3_nt: TGTGCCAGCAGAACCCAAGCAACTAATGAAAAACTGTTTTTT

clone_size: many
d_call: TRBD1
j_call: TRBJ1-1
v_call: TRBV6-1
cdr3_aa: CASSARDRNTEAFF
cdr3_nt: TGTGCCAGCAGTGCCCGGGACAGGAACACTGAAGCTTTCTTT

clone_size: .
d_call: .
j_call: TRBJ2-7
v_call: TRBV10-1
cdr3_aa: CASRETRRPVTDTQYF
cdr3_nt: TGCGCCAGCAGGGAGACCCGGCGCCCAGTCACAGATACGCAGTACTTC

clone_size: large
d_call: .
j_call: TRBJ2-1
v_call: TRBV6-6
cdr3_aa: CASSLKNSYNEQFF
cdr3_nt: TGTGCCAGCAGTTTAAAGAACTCCTACAATGAGCAGTTCTTC

clone_size: .
d_call: .
j_call: TRBJ2-3
v_call: TRBV6-1
cdr3_aa: CASSRSGGGGGATSTDTQYF
cdr3_nt: TGTGCCAGCAGCCGATCGGGTGGGGGAGGGGGGGCCACTAGCACAGATACGCAGTATTTT

clone_size: few
d_call: .
j_call: TRBJ2-6
v_call: TRBV4-1
cdr3_aa: CASSLQRYEGSGANVLTF
cdr3_nt: TGCGCCAGCAGCCTCCAGAGGTACGAGGGCTCTGGGGCCAACGTCCTGACTTTC

clone_size: few
d_call: TRBD2
j_call: TRBJ2-1
v_call: TRBV7-6
cdr3_aa: CASSPTLVAGLSQFF
cdr3_nt: TGTGCCAGCAGCCCAACCTTAGTAGCGGGACTCTCGCAGTTCTTC

clone_size: .
d_call: .
j_call: TRBJ2-4
v_call: TRBV27
cdr3_aa: CARRRAGKDTQYF
cdr3_nt: TGTGCCAGGAGGCGGGCTGGCAAAGATACTCAGTACTTC

clone_size: once
d_call: TRBD2
j_call: TRBJ2-1
v_call: TRBV10-3
cdr3_aa: CAISEVAGVDEQYF
cdr3_nt: TGTGCCATCAGTGAGGTTGCGGGAGTTGATGAGCAGTACTTT

clone_size: .
d_call: TRBD1
j_call: TRBJ2-3
v_call: TRBV6-1
cdr3_aa: CASSRIDRGRTDTQYF
cdr3_nt: TGTGCCAGCAGTCGCATAGACAGGGGGCGCACAGATACGCAGTATTTT

clone_size: .
d_call: TRBD1
j_call: TRBJ2-3
v_call: TRBV7-8
cdr3_aa: CASSPGQGGTDTQYF
cdr3_nt: TGTGCCAGCAGCCCGGGACAGGGAGGCACAGATACGCAGTATTTT

clone_size: .
d_call: .
j_call: TRBJ2-4
v_call: TRBV10-2
cdr3_aa: CASSGQWDKNTQYF
cdr3_nt: TGCGCCAGCTCGGGGCAATGGGACAAAAACACGCAGTACTTC

clone_size: .
d_call: .
j_call: TRBJ2-1
v_call: TRBV10-3
cdr3_aa: CPVSGPSGKDMQYF
cdr3_nt: TGCCCCGTCTCGGGGCCGTCAGGCAAAGACATGCAGTACTTT

clone_size: .
d_call: .
j_call: TRBJ2-4
v_call: TRBV6-1
cdr3_aa: CASRSQGQKNIQYF
cdr3_nt: TGTGCCAGCAGGTCCCAGGGTCAAAAAAACATTCAGTACTTC

clone_size: .
d_call: TRBD2
j_call: TRBJ2-7
v_call: TRBV28
cdr3_aa: CASSPGTSYTKSSYEQYF
cdr3_nt: TGTGCCAGCAGTCCCGGGACTAGCTATACAAAGAGCTCCTACGAGCAGTACTTC

clone_size: once
d_call: TRBD1
j_call: TRBJ2-3
v_call: TRBV27
cdr3_aa: CASSTGQDYFTDTQYF
cdr3_nt: TGTGCCAGCAGTACAGGACAGGATTACTTCACAGATACGCAGTATTTT

clone_size: once
d_call: .
j_call: TRBJ2-7
v_call: TRBV6-1
cdr3_aa: CASTARLSGENTQYF
cdr3_nt: TGTGCCAGCACAGCAAGGCTATCGGGAGAAAATACGCAGTACTTC

clone_size: few
d_call: .
j_call: TRBJ2-2
v_call: TRBV4-1
cdr3_aa: CASSQSGRDTGELFF
cdr3_nt: TGCGCCAGCAGCCAGAGTGGGCGAGACACCGGGGAGCTGTTTTTT

clone_size: few
d_call: TRBD1
j_call: TRBJ2-3
v_call: TRBV9
cdr3_aa: CASSQGQGSPDTQYF
cdr3_nt: TGTGCCAGCAGCCAAGGACAGGGAAGCCCAGATACGCAGTATTTT

clone_size: .
d_call: .
j_call: TRBJ2-3
v_call: TRBV6-1
cdr3_aa: CASSEEARWAKDTQYF
cdr3_nt: TGTGCCAGCAGTGAAGAGGCGCGATGGGCCAAAGATACGCAGTATTTT

clone_size: .
d_call: TRBD2
j_call: TRBJ2-3
v_call: TRBV6-1
cdr3_aa: CASSPSGNTDTQYF
cdr3_nt: TGTGCCAGCAGTCCTAGCGGAAACACAGATACGCAGTATTTT

clone_size: few
d_call: .
j_call: TRBJ1-1
v_call: TRBV4-1
cdr3_aa: CASTTGIRAAEAFF
cdr3_nt: TGCGCCAGCACCACAGGTATACGCGCCGCTGAAGCTTTCTTT

clone_size: once
d_call: .
j_call: TRBJ2-3
v_call: TRBV6-1
cdr3_aa: CARRMCATDTQYF
cdr3_nt: TGTGCCAGGAGGATGTGCGCCACAGATACGCAGTATTTT

clone_size: many
d_call: TRBD2
j_call: TRBJ2-1
v_call: TRBV6-9
cdr3_aa: CASSYSGRANEQFF
cdr3_nt: TGTGCCAGCAGTTATAGCGGGAGGGCCAATGAGCAGTTCTTC

clone_size: many
d_call: .
j_call: TRBJ2-1
v_call: TRBV10-3
cdr3_aa: CAIGPLRDNEQFF
cdr3_nt: TGTGCCATCGGACCCTTACGGGACAATGAGCAGTTCTTC

clone_size: few
d_call: TRBD2
j_call: TRBJ2-1
v_call: TRBV10-1
cdr3_aa: CASGVGRGTYNEQFF
cdr3_nt: TGCGCCAGCGGAGTCGGGAGGGGGACCTACAATGAGCAGTTCTTC

clone_size: once
d_call: .
j_call: TRBJ2-4
v_call: TRBV27
cdr3_aa: CASSPTPGAKNIQYF
cdr3_nt: TGTGCCAGCAGTCCCACGCCGGGTGCCAAAAACATTCAGTACTTC

clone_size: .
d_call: TRBD2
j_call: TRBJ2-4
v_call: TRBV27
cdr3_aa: CARSRGAGPGGKNTQYF
cdr3_nt: TGTGCCAGGAGTCGCGGAGCGGGGCCGGGAGGCAAAAACACGCAGTACTTC

clone_size: .
d_call: .
j_call: TRBJ2-1
v_call: TRBV5-1
cdr3_aa: CASSLGGRSWDEQFF
cdr3_nt: TGCGCCAGCAGCTTGGGTGGGAGGTCCTGGGATGAGCAGTTCTTC

clone_size: .
d_call: .
j_call: TRBJ2-1
v_call: TRBV5-1
cdr3_aa: CASSRDGEQFF
cdr3_nt: TGCGCCAGCAGCAGGGACGGTGAGCAGTTCTTC

clone_size: many
d_call: TRBD2
j_call: TRBJ2-1
v_call: TRBV11-3
cdr3_aa: CASSLGEGIPYNEQFF
cdr3_nt: TGTGCCAGCAGCTTAGGGGAGGGAATCCCCTACAATGAGCAGTTCTTC

clone_size: .
d_call: .
j_call: TRBJ2-1
v_call: TRBV6-1
cdr3_aa: CASRLGRFNEQFF
cdr3_nt: TGTGCCAGCAGGCTGGGACGGTTCAATGAGCAGTTCTTC

clone_size: .
d_call: TRBD2
j_call: TRBJ2-5
v_call: TRBV6-1
cdr3_aa: CASILTSGGWETQYF
cdr3_nt: TGTGCCAGCATCTTGACTAGCGGTGGATGGGAGACCCAGTACTTC

clone_size: .
d_call: TRBD1
j_call: TRBJ2-5
v_call: TRBV10-3
cdr3_aa: CATKVLGQEDIQYF
cdr3_nt: TGTGCCACCAAGGTCCTGGGACAGGAAGACATCCAGTACTTC

clone_size: few
d_call: TRBD2
j_call: TRBJ2-1
v_call: TRBV10-3
cdr3_aa: CAISESEGLARKAGEQFF
cdr3_nt: TGTGCCATCAGTGAGTCGGAGGGACTAGCGAGGAAAGCGGGTGAGCAGTTCTTC

clone_size: medium-sized
d_call: TRBD2
j_call: TRBJ2-1
v_call: TRBV27
cdr3_aa: CASSANGLAGNEQFF
cdr3_nt: TGTGCCAGCAGTGCGAACGGACTAGCGGGAAATGAGCAGTTCTTC

clone_size: .
d_call: .
j_call: TRBJ2-6
v_call: TRBV27
cdr3_aa: CASGRSWGDKQYF
cdr3_nt: TGTGCCAGCGGGAGGTCTTGGGGAGATAAGCAGTACTTT

clone_size: .
d_call: TRBD2
j_call: TRBJ2-3
v_call: TRBV5-1
cdr3_aa: CASSLGLAGSRDTQYF
cdr3_nt: TGCGCCAGCAGCTTGGGGCTAGCGGGAAGTAGAGATACGCAGTATTTT

clone_size: .
d_call: TRBD2
j_call: TRBJ2-2
v_call: TRBV6-1
cdr3_aa: CASSGQAGNTGEQFF
cdr3_nt: TGTGCCAGCAGCGGCCAAGCGGGGAACACCGGGGAGCAGTTTTTT

clone_size: many
d_call: .
j_call: TRBJ2-6
v_call: TRBV6-1
cdr3_aa: CASSEGSPWANVLTF
cdr3_nt: TGTGCCAGCAGTGAAGGCTCCCCCTGGGCCAACGTCCTGACTTTC

clone_size: .
d_call: .
j_call: TRBJ1-2
v_call: TRBV27
cdr3_aa: CASSLGGDYGYTF
cdr3_nt: TGTGCCAGCAGTCTTGGGGGAGACTATGGCTACACCTTC

clone_size: .
d_call: TRBD2
j_call: TRBJ2-3
v_call: TRBV27
cdr3_aa: CASTAGGRSENTQYF
cdr3_nt: TGTGCCAGCACCGCGGGCGGGAGATCCGAAAATACGCAGTATTTT

clone_size: many
d_call: .
j_call: TRBJ1-1
v_call: TRBV6-1
cdr3_aa: CASSGQMNTEAFF
cdr3_nt: TGTGCCAGCAGTGGACAAATGAACACTGAAGCTTTCTTT

clone_size: .
d_call: .
j_call: TRBJ2-3
v_call: TRBV24-1
cdr3_aa: CATSDAWWGSSTDTQYF
cdr3_nt: TGTGCCACCAGTGATGCGTGGTGGGGGTCTAGCACAGATACGCAGTATTTT

clone_size: few
d_call: TRBD1
j_call: TRBJ2-1
v_call: TRBV9
cdr3_aa: CASSVESRGSLNEQFF
cdr3_nt: TGTGCCAGCAGCGTAGAGAGCAGGGGGAGCCTAAATGAGCAGTTCTTC

clone_size: .
d_call: .
j_call: TRBJ2-3
v_call: TRBV10-1
cdr3_aa: CAGRGVWATDTQYF
cdr3_nt: TGCGCCGGCAGGGGGGTGTGGGCCACAGATACGCAGTACTTT

clone_size: .
d_call: .
j_call: TRBJ2-3
v_call: TRBV6-1
cdr3_aa: CASSVREGVSTGEQYF
cdr3_nt: TGTGCCAGCAGTGTGCGAGAGGGCGTGAGCACAGGTGAGCAGTATTTT

clone_size: .
d_call: .
j_call: TRBJ2-6
v_call: TRBV6-1
cdr3_aa: CASSDRGSGANVQSF
cdr3_nt: TGTGCCAGCAGTGATAGGGGCTCTGGGGCCAACGTGCAGTCCTTC

clone_size: .
d_call: .
j_call: TRBJ2-7
v_call: TRBV6-1
cdr3_aa: CASSVFGREYEQYF
cdr3_nt: TGTGCCAGCAGTGTCTTTGGGCGGGAATACGAGCAGTACTTC

clone_size: many
d_call: TRBD2
j_call: TRBJ2-1
v_call: TRBV27
cdr3_aa: CASSATSESYYEQFF
cdr3_nt: TGTGCCAGCAGCGCCACTAGCGAGTCATATTATGAGCAGTTCTTC

clone_size: many
d_call: .
j_call: TRBJ1-2
v_call: TRBV10-1
cdr3_aa: CASSDGGYGYTF
cdr3_nt: TGCGCCAGCAGTGACGGAGGATATGGCTACACCTTC